What follows are 13 T cell receptor beta chains derived from one specimen sequenced in a study of T-cell reconstitution after alpha-beta-depleted transplantation in children. Preparing the TCRbeta library involved the use of unique molecular identifiers. MiXCR, run by TCRdb on the PCR reads, gives a single entry per CDR3 protein. The data show hundreds of thousands of distinct CDR3 sequences, 9.5% to 13% seen once. Sequenced material: PBMCs, taken before TCRalphabeta/CD19-depleted stem cell transplant. All receptors come from a child younger than two with acute myeloid leukemia, due to receive a stem cell transplant.

This clonotype has at least ten counts. J is TRBJ1-2 and V is TRBV5-1, with 8 bases matching TRBD1. J gave up 6 bases and V 2 bases, and 12 bases lay outside the gene matches. Looked up from germline, CDR1 is SGHRS and CDR2 is YFSETQ. This CDR3 contains 16 residues. CDR3 coding DNA: TGCGCCAGCAGCTTACAACCTGACAGGGGTCTACATGGCTACACCTTC. It is translated as CASSLQPDRGLHGYTF.

Details on this clonotype: A much larger clone differs by one base, so this may be a read error. The rearrangement links TRBV10-3 to TRBJ1-2, with D maybe TRBD1 (5 bases). CDR1 is ENHRY, CDR2 SYGVKD, per germline. The CDR3 runs 14 residues. V lost 8 bases and J lost 8, with 21 bases in between. The CDR3 sequence: CAIYLGRGGQGYTF. The CDR3 DNA reads TGTGCCATCTACCTAGGAAGGGGCGGGCAAGGCTACACCTTC.

The V call is TRBV4-1, the J call TRBJ2-1, with 13 bases matching TRBD2. The CDR3 is made up of 16 amino acids. The germline CDR1 and CDR2 sequences are MGHRA and YSYEKL. Trimming cost V 1 base and J 8 bases; bases outside gene matches: 5. CDR3 nucleotide sequence: TGCGCCAGCAGCCAAGTACTAGCGGGAGGGCCTTATGAGCAGTTCTTC. Translating gives CASSQVLAGGPYEQFF.

There are a few counts of this clonotype. The CDR3 loop reads CASSPPSTGLGGYTF. The CDR3 DNA reads as TGTGCCAGCTCACCACCTTCGACAGGGTTGGGCGGCTACACCTTC. The chain combines TRBV18 with TRBJ1-2, with 7 bases aligning to TRBD1. Germline lookup yields CDR1 KGHSH and CDR2 LQKENI. With 0 bases clipped from V and 8 bases from J, the junction kept 9 bases outside the gene matches. The CDR3 runs 15 residues.

The chain combines TRBV20-1 with TRBJ2-1, with 7 bases aligning to TRBD2. This CDR3 comprises 15 residues. Germline V gives CDR1 DFQATT, CDR2 SNEGSKA (reference sequence). Losses at the gene ends were 0 bases for V and 3 bases for J; bases not matched to a gene: 5. The CDR3 DNA reads TGCAGTGCTAGAGATCTGAGCGGGGTCTACAATGAGCAGTTCTTC. It codes for CSARDLSGVYNEQFF.

Ten or more counts support this clonotype. The V and J genes are TRBV9 and TRBJ1-5, with 10 bases matching TRBD1. Germline V gene data show CDR1 as SGDLS and CDR2 as YYNGEE. The length of the CDR3 is 15 residues. Losses at the gene ends were 0 bases for V and 6 bases for J; bases not matched to a gene: 3. This CDR3 reads CASSVGTGGFQPQHF. The DNA of the CDR3 is TGTGCCAGCAGCGTAGGGACAGGGGGTTTTCAGCCCCAGCATTTT. Full variable domain (outside the CDR3, taken from reference TRBV9 and TRBJ1-5): DSGVTQTPKHLITATGQRVTLRCSPRSGDLSVYWYQQSLDQGLQFLIQYYNGEERAKGNILERFSAQQFPDLHSELNLSSLELGDSALYFCASSVGTGGFQPQHFGDGTRLSIL.

This clonotype was found many times. V is TRBV20-1 and J is TRBJ2-1; TRBD2 agrees at 9 bases. CDR3 length: 15 residues. Per germline, CDR1 DFQATT and CDR2 SNEGSKA (reference sequence). J lost 8 bases, V lost 4 bases, and 12 bases had no gene match. The CDR3 loop is CSAILAGVGLDEQFF. The CDR3 DNA follows: TGCAGTGCTATCTTAGCGGGAGTCGGACTAGATGAGCAGTTCTTC.

This clonotype has ten or more counts. The chain uses TRBV5-1 and TRBJ2-7; the D is unclear. The V end lost 1 base, the J end lost 6 bases, and 14 bases lay between the germline ends. Germline CDR1 and CDR2: SGHRS and YFSETQ. This CDR3 has 14 residues. The CDR3 region is CASSLTLLPFEQYF. In DNA form, the CDR3 reads TGCGCCAGCAGCTTGACCCTATTACCTTTCGAGCAGTACTTC. The full variable domain, with the rest looked up from reference TRBV5-1 and TRBJ2-7, is KAGVTQTPRYLIKTRGQQVTLSCSPISGHRSVSWYQQTPGQGLQFLFEYFSETQRNKGNFPGRFSGRQFSNSRSEMNVSTLELGDSALYLCASSLTLLPFEQYFGPGTRLTVT.

This clonotype appeared many times. This sequence joins TRBV5-1 and TRBJ1-1; a weak D match, TRBD1 (6 bases). Trimming pared 2 bases from V and 8 bases from J, leaving 16 bases between. The CDR3 extends over 14 amino acids. Germline V gene data show CDR1 as SGHRS and CDR2 as YFSETQ. This CDR3 is CASSLPQGSGEAFF. The CDR3 region has the DNA TGCGCCAGCAGCTTACCCCAGGGGTCTGGGGAAGCTTTCTTT. The whole variable domain, remainder taken from reference TRBV5-1 and TRBJ1-1, is KAGVTQTPRYLIKTRGQQVTLSCSPISGHRSVSWYQQTPGQGLQFLFEYFSETQRNKGNFPGRFSGRQFSNSRSEMNVSTLELGDSALYLCASSLPQGSGEAFFGQGTRLTVV.

This clonotype occurred many times. The V and J genes are TRBV2 and TRBJ1-1; D is possibly TRBD1 (6 bases). Germline-derived CDR1 and CDR2 are SNHLY and FYNNEI. The CDR3 consists of 14 residues. Trimming took 7 bases from V and 1 from J, leaving 13 bases between them. For the CDR3, the DNA is TGTGCCAGCACCCGAAGGGGGGGGAACACTGAAGCTTTCTTT. This encodes CASTRRGGNTEAFF.

This clonotype was observed at least ten times. The chain employs TRBV2 and TRBJ2-5, with D possibly matching TRBD1 (5 bases). Germline values: CDR1 SNHLY, CDR2 FYNNEI. Trimming took off 8 bases at V and 3 bases at J, with 16 bases between the two ends. There are 14 residues in the CDR3. The CDR3 spells CASLRAGQKETQYF. The CDR3 DNA sequence: TGTGCCAGCTTACGGGCAGGACAAAAAGAGACCCAGTACTTC.

This clonotype was detected ten times or more. The rearrangement links TRBV25-1 to TRBJ2-2, with D possibly being TRBD2 (6 bases). The CDR3 contains 15 residues. Trimming removed 2 bases from V and 4 bases from J, with 11 bases in between. Germline assignment: CDR1 MGHDK and CDR2 SYGVNS. CDR3 nucleotide sequence: TGTGCCAGCAGTGAACGTAGGGAGGCCACCGGGGAGCTGTTTTTT. Its protein product is CASSERREATGELFF.

There are many counts of this clonotype. V and J are TRBV29-1 and TRBJ2-1; D call uncertain. The germline V gene encodes CDR1 SQVTM and CDR2 ANQGSEA. The CDR3 runs 13 residues. The V gene lost 3 bases and the J gene lost 5 bases, with 11 bases spanning the gap. The CDR3, as DNA: TGCAGCGTTGAGCCCCCGGCCGACAATGAGCAGTTCTTC. Its translation is CSVEPPADNEQFF.